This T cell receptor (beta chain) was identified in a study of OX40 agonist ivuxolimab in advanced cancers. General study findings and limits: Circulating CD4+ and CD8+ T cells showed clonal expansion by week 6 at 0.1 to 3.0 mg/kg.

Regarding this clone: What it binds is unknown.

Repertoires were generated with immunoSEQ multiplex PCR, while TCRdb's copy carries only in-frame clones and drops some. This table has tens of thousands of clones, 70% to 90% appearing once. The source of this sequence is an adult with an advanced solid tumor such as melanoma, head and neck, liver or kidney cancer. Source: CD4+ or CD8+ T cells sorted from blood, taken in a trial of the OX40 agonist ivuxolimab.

This CDR3 is CASSSLGGRGNTEAFF. CDR3 coding DNA: TGTGCCAGCAGCTCACTAGGCGGCAGGGGTAACACTGAAGCTTTCTTT. The chain is built from TRBV9 and TRBJ1-1, with D perhaps TRBD1 (6 bases). This CDR3 has 16 residues. CDR1 SGDLS and CDR2 YYNGEE come from the germline V gene. The germline V and J ends were trimmed by 4 bases and 2 bases, with 18 bases remaining between them.